Following are 24 T cell receptor beta chains from one sample sequenced in a study of shared clonotypes between healthy human individuals. Libraries were prepared by immunoSEQ multiplex PCR; TCRdb keeps only in-frame clonotypes and omits some of them. The table lists more than 2,000,000 clones, over 85% of them singletons. Sequencing was performed on naive CD4+ T cells sorted from blood. Specified subset: CD45RA+ positively selected. The source is a man younger than 30 in good health.

This chain links TRBV18 with TRBJ2-7, with D possibly TRBD2 on 5 matching bases. Germline V gives CDR1 KGHSH, CDR2 LQKENI. This CDR3 is 16 amino acids long. The V end lost 0 bases, the J end lost 2 bases, and 14 bases lay between the germline ends. CDR3 DNA sequence: TGTGCCAGCTCACCACCGGTTCACGACGGGACCTACGAGCAGTACTTC. Amino acids: CASSPPVHDGTYEQYF.

The table lists this clone with a count of one. The rearrangement joins TRBV9 to TRBJ1-5, with 7 bases fitting TRBD1. The junction had 17 bases not matched to a gene; V was cut back by 0 bases and J by 5 bases. CDR3 length: 19 residues. Germline loops: CDR1 SGDLS, CDR2 YYNGEE. The CDR3 DNA sequence: TGTGCCAGCAGCGTAGGTGAGACAGGGAAAATTACCCCCCATCAGCCCCAGCATTTT. Translating it yields CASSVGETGKITPHQPQHF.

The chain links TRBV5-1 to TRBJ2-5, with 7 bases identical to TRBD2. The junction had 9 bases not matched to a gene; V was cut back by 3 bases and J by 1 base. Germline CDR1 reads SGHRS; CDR2 reads YFSETQ. The CDR3 runs to 16 residues. CDR3 coding DNA: TGCGCCAGCAGCTGGATACTAGCGAACTCCCAAGAGACCCAGTACTTC. Translating gives CASSWILANSQETQYF.

This chain connects TRBV5-1 to TRBJ2-5; TRBD2 aligns across 10 bases. The CDR3 is made up of 18 amino acids. V was clipped by 4 bases and J by 0 bases; unmatched bases: 12. CDR1 and CDR2 (germline): SGHRS, YFSETQ. As DNA, the CDR3 is TGCGCCAGCAGCCCCACCCCGGCTAGCGGGAGCTACCAAGAGACCCAGTACTTC. Translation: CASSPTPASGSYQETQYF.

This chain joins TRBV6-6 and TRBJ2-7; D gene unclear. CDR3 length: 13 residues. CDR1 is MNHNY, CDR2 SVGAGI, per germline (reference sequence). V gave up 6 bases and J gave up 2 bases, with 11 bases separating them. The CDR3 DNA reads TGTGCCAGCAGCCAGCGCCAAGCCTACGAGCAGTACTTC. Protein sequence: CASSQRQAYEQYF.

The J gene is TRBJ2-4, the V gene TRBV5-4; D tentatively reads TRBD1 or TRBD2 (6 bases each). The CDR3 runs to 16 residues. V was trimmed by 3 bases and J by 3 bases, leaving 16 bases between them. Germline CDR1 SGHNT, CDR2 YYREEE (reference sequence). CDR3 region: CASSSSGAPGKNIQYF. DNA for the CDR3: TGTGCCAGCAGCTCCTCGGGGGCGCCGGGCAAAAACATTCAGTACTTC.

V and J are TRBV21-1 and TRBJ1-3. TRBV21-1 is a pseudogene locus. The CDR3 totals 16 residues. CDR3 amino acids: CASSKESGIAGNTIYF. The CDR3 DNA sequence: TGTGCCAGCAGCAAGGAATCCGGCATCGCCGGAAACACCATATATTTT.

Notes on this clone: Within the sample, other DNA sequences also encode this same CDR3. The rearrangement uses TRBV25-1 and TRBJ1-4; TRBD1 matches at 9 bases. V dropped 8 bases and J dropped 5; count of bases not matched to a gene: 0. Germline CDR1 MGHDK, CDR2 SYGVNS. The CDR3 contains 12 residues. The CDR3: CASGQGNEKLFF. The CDR3 nucleotides are TGTGCCAGCGGACAGGGGAATGAAAAACTGTTTTTT.

Of note for this clone: In the same sample, other DNA sequences code for this CDR3. The chain has TRBV6-5 and TRBJ1-6; D possibly corresponds to TRBD1 (6 bases). V lost 2 bases to trimming and J lost 4 bases, with 6 bases between them. The CDR3 loop spans 14 amino acids. Germline V CDR1 and CDR2: MNHEY, SVGAGI. The CDR3 reads CASSYQGYNSPLHF. CDR3 DNA sequence: TGTGCCAGCAGTTACCAGGGGTATAATTCACCCCTCCACTTT.

Worth noting for this clone: The same CDR3 also results from other DNA sequences found in this sample. This chain links TRBV5-1 with TRBJ2-5; 9 bases align to TRBD1. V lost 3 bases, J lost 4 bases, and 1 base stayed unmatched. Germline CDR1 reads SGHRS; CDR2 reads YFSETQ. The CDR3 is made up of 13 amino acids. This CDR3 reads CASSSGQGETQYF. The DNA for the CDR3 is TGCGCCAGCAGCTCGGGACAGGGAGAGACCCAGTACTTC. The complete variable domain, with remaining parts taken from reference TRBV5-1 and TRBJ2-5, reads KAGVTQTPRYLIKTRGQQVTLSCSPISGHRSVSWYQQTPGQGLQFLFEYFSETQRNKGNFPGRFSGRQFSNSRSEMNVSTLELGDSALYLCASSSGQGETQYFGPGTRLLVL.

CDR3 residues: CASIKGNSYEQYF. In DNA, the CDR3 is TGTGCCAGCATCAAGGGAAACTCCTACGAGCAGTACTTC. The rearrangement uses TRBV6-1 and TRBJ2-7; no reliable D call. CDR1 is MNHNS and CDR2 is SASEGT in the germline V gene. V lost 7 bases to trimming and J lost 0 bases, with 10 bases between them. CDR3 length equals 13 residues.

The genes are TRBV9 and TRBJ2-7; D not certain. The CDR3 runs to 13 residues. V was shortened by 3 bases and J by 6 bases, with 13 bases between the two germline ends. Looked up from germline, CDR1 is SGDLS and CDR2 is YYNGEE. CDR3 residues: CASSANYWGEQYF. CDR3 sequence (DNA): TGTGCCAGCAGCGCTAATTATTGGGGCGAGCAGTACTTC. Supplemented by reference TRBV9 and TRBJ2-7, the full variable domain reads DSGVTQTPKHLITATGQRVTLRCSPRSGDLSVYWYQQSLDQGLQFLIQYYNGEERAKGNILERFSAQQFPDLHSELNLSSLELGDSALYFCASSANYWGEQYFGPGTRLTVT.

The chain carries TRBV19 and TRBJ2-6; D is unclear. V dropped 8 bases and J dropped 2 bases, with 7 bases sitting between them. This CDR3 comprises 13 residues. Germline V gene data show CDR1 as LNHDA and CDR2 as SQIVND (reference sequence). This chain's CDR3 is CASSVTGANVLTF. DNA of the CDR3: TGTGCCAGTTCCGTTACTGGGGCCAACGTCCTGACTTTC.

For the CDR3, the DNA is TGTGCCAGCAGCTTAGTCGGGTGGTTGGGAGAGACCCAGTACTTC. Residues: CASSLVGWLGETQYF. The chain combines TRBV11-2 with TRBJ2-5; D is ambiguous. Germline CDR1 SGHAT, CDR2 FQNNGV. Trimming took off 1 base at V and 4 bases at J, with 13 bases between the two ends. The CDR3 extends over 15 amino acids.

The rearrangement links TRBV7-3 to TRBJ2-7; 10 nucleotides align to TRBD1. This CDR3 is built from 16 residues. Germline loops: CDR1 SGHTA, CDR2 FQGTGA. Trimming at V came to 2 bases and at J to 5 bases, leaving 9 bases not matched to a gene. The CDR3 coding sequence is TGTGCCAGCAGCTTAGTTCCCGACAGGGGGCTAGACGAGCAGTACTTC. Translating gives CASSLVPDRGLDEQYF. The full variable domain, with the rest looked up from reference TRBV7-3 and TRBJ2-7, is GAGVSQTPSNKVTEKGKYVELRCDPISGHTALYWYRQSLGQGPEFLIYFQGTGAADDSGLPNDRFFAVRPEGSVSTLKIQRTERGDSAVYLCASSLVPDRGLDEQYFGPGTRLTVT.

V gene TRBV4-1 combines with J gene TRBJ2-3, with D possibly being TRBD1 (5 bases). This CDR3 is built from 15 residues. Germline values: CDR1 MGHRA, CDR2 YSYEKL. The germline V and J ends were trimmed by 4 bases and 4 bases, with 15 bases remaining between them. The CDR3 DNA is TGCGCCAGCAGCCCTCAGGACCTGGGGCCAGATACGCAGTATTTT. Its protein product is CASSPQDLGPDTQYF.

This sequence joins TRBV6-6 and TRBJ2-7; 9 bases align to TRBD1. Losses at the gene ends were 4 bases for V and 7 bases for J; bases not matched to a gene: 8. The CDR3 spans 14 residues. Per the germline V gene, CDR1 is MNHNY and CDR2 is SVGAGI (reference sequence). The CDR3 loop is CASSSPLDRGEQYF. CDR3 sequence (DNA): TGTGCCAGCAGTTCGCCCCTTGACAGGGGGGAGCAGTACTTC.

V is TRBV11-2 and J is TRBJ2-7; the match to TRBD2 covers 12 bases. The CDR3 runs 16 residues. J was trimmed by 1 base and V by 5 bases; bases with no gene match: 6. CDR1 is SGHAT and CDR2 is FQNNGV in the germline V gene. The DNA of the CDR3 is TGTGCCAGCAGCCGTACCGGGACTAGCGGGTCCTACGAGCAGTACTTC. This codes for CASSRTGTSGSYEQYF.

The rearrangement links TRBV7-9 to TRBJ2-7; TRBD2 agrees at 8 bases. Losses at the gene ends were 3 bases for V and 2 bases for J; bases not matched to a gene: 6. Germline V CDR1 and CDR2: SEHNR, FQNEAQ (reference sequence). The CDR3 spans 15 residues. CDR3 in DNA: TGTGCCAGCAGCTTCTCGGGGGGGGTTACCTACGAGCAGTACTTC. Its protein is CASSFSGGVTYEQYF.

The chain recombines TRBV6-5 with TRBJ2-5, with D perhaps assigned TRBD1 or TRBD2 (6 bases each). The CDR3 has 15 amino acids. Trimming cost V 5 bases and J 4 bases, with 17 bases left between them. CDR1 MNHEY and CDR2 SVGAGI come from the germline V gene. CDR3 protein: CASSPGGGRRETQYF. The CDR3, as DNA: TGTGCCAGCAGTCCCGGTGGGGGGCGCAGAGAGACCCAGTACTTC.

The V call is TRBV6-1, the J call TRBJ2-3, with 7 bases fitting TRBD1. The V segment lost 2 bases and the J segment 0 bases; nucleotides outside the gene matches: 8. This CDR3 contains 17 residues. Germline V gene lookup returns CDR1 MNHNS and CDR2 SASEGT. In DNA form, the CDR3 reads TGTGCCAGCAGTGAAATCTGGACAGGATTTAGCACAGATACGCAGTATTTT. This sequence encodes CASSEIWTGFSTDTQYF.

The genes are TRBV5-5 and TRBJ2-3; 8 bases agree with TRBD2. The V and J ends lost 4 bases and 5 bases, in that order; junction bases with no gene match: 12. This CDR3 contains 16 residues. CDR1 is SGHKS and CDR2 is YYEKEE in the germline V gene (reference sequence). The CDR3 DNA is TGTGCCAGCAGCACCCGGACTAGTGCGGGAGGAGATACGCAGTATTTT. Protein: CASSTRTSAGGDTQYF.

This chain joins TRBV28 and TRBJ2-3; D remains unclear. CDR1 and CDR2 from the germline V gene are MDHEN and SYDVKM. Trimming left V 4 bases short and J 8 bases short, with 13 bases between. The CDR3 sequence is 13 residues long. The CDR3 nucleotides read TGTGCCAGCAGTTCTGGCGCCCTAGGTACGCAGTATTTT. Translating it yields CASSSGALGTQYF.

This clone was recorded only once. The genes are TRBV10-2 and TRBJ2-7; 12 bases match TRBD1. V was clipped by 5 bases and J by 7 bases; unmatched bases: 15. There are 17 residues in the CDR3. CDR1 WSHSY and CDR2 SAAADI come from the germline V gene. CDR3 residues: CASSPPGQGALVKEQYF. The CDR3 bases are TGCGCCAGCAGTCCTCCGGGACAGGGGGCGCTGGTGAAGGAGCAGTACTTC.